What follows describes a single T cell receptor beta chain. The length of the CDR3 is 17 residues. The V gene end was trimmed by 6 bases and the J gene end by 0 bases; junction bases not matched to a gene: 11. Germline-derived CDR1 and CDR2 are MDHEN and SYDVKM. This sample was included in a study of T cell changes during pregnancy in multiple sclerosis. Method: immunoSEQ multiplex PCR; TCRdb's copy keeps in-frame clones and lacks some. The table records tens of thousands of clones, just over 90% of them present only once. This rearrangement joins TRBV28 to TRBJ1-5; 7 positions agree with TRBD1. Sample: CD4+ T cells from peripheral blood mononuclear cells, taken after pregnancy. The origin of this receptor is a female donor with multiple sclerosis, enrolled in a pregnancy study. The CDR3 nucleotides are TGTGCCAGCAGAAACCGGGACAGATCTTATAGCAATCAGCCCCAGCATTTT. It is translated as CASRNRDRSYSNQPQHF.